Below, one TCR beta chain is given with its context. Its antigen remains unknown. This entry is derived from a study of cytomegalovirus exposure and HLA in healthy donors. Findings and limits, study-wide: Looking again later, the authors saw that most CMV-associated TCR beta chains seemed HLA-restricted. The availability of immune exposure information extended only to CMV serostatus. The authors enumerated under 200 TCR beta chains as linked to cytomegalovirus.

The CDR3 spans 19 residues. Germline CDR1 and CDR2: SGHTS and YDEGEE. Trimming stripped 0 bases from V and 8 bases from J, with 24 bases between. Nominal health characterized the donors when sampled, though unrecorded immune exposures were likely. A multiplex PCR was run with 60 Vbeta primers and 13 Jbeta primers. The table came from immunoSEQ multiplex PCR; TCRdb's copy has only in-frame clones and leaves some out. This sample has fewer than 120,000 clones; under 85% occur once, and the top ten carry roughly 6%. This TCR came from a man aged 25-40 years in good health and CMV-seropositive. Material for sequencing was PBMCs. V and J are TRBV5-8 and TRBJ1-6, with D unresolved. This chain's CDR3 is CASSLAQWIKRAKDSPLHF. The DNA for the CDR3 is TGTGCCAGCAGCTTGGCCCAGTGGATTAAGAGGGCCAAGGATTCACCCCTCCACTTT.